Listed below are T cell receptor beta chains from one sample, sequenced in a study of shared clonotypes between healthy human individuals. Sequencing was performed with immunoSEQ multiplex PCR; in TCRdb, only in-frame clones are kept and a portion is missing. The sample comprises roughly 1,500,000 clones, approximately 98% of which are singletons, and 0.4% to 0.45% rests with the top ten. The sample taken for sequencing was naive CD4+ T cells sorted from blood. Receptors originate from a man aged 25 to 45 in good health. Each CDR3 is given with its conserved first and last residue. A D gene is named only where the DNA matches it firmly. Clone size is stated in some rows and not others, as once, few, many or a class when expanded.

clone size	D gene	V gene	J gene	CDR3 protein	CDR3 DNA
.	TRBD2	TRBV2	TRBJ2-7	CASSERTSGSYEQYF	TGTGCCAGCAGTGAAAGGACTAGCGGCTCCTACGAGCAGTACTTC
.	TRBD2	TRBV9	TRBJ2-1	CASSVGGLAGGSSYNEQFF	TGTGCCAGCAGCGTAGGGGGACTAGCGGGAGGGAGCTCCTACAATGAGCAGTTCTTC
.	.	TRBV2	TRBJ2-3	CAPQLATTDTQYF	TGTGCCCCCCAATTAGCGACCACAGATACGCAGTATTTT
.	.	TRBV7-6	TRBJ2-3	CASSLDGASTDTQYF	TGTGCCAGCAGCTTAGACGGCGCTAGCACAGATACGCAGTATTTT
.	.	TRBV18	TRBJ2-7	CASSPRTDPYEQYF	TGTGCCAGCTCACCACGGACAGATCCCTACGAGCAGTACTTC
.	TRBD1	TRBV29-1	TRBJ2-7	CSVVVRQGLYEQYF	TGCAGCGTTGTTGTGCGACAGGGGCTCTACGAGCAGTACTTC
.	.	TRBV19	TRBJ2-7	CASSIVYGYEQYF	TGTGCCAGTAGTATAGTTTACGGCTACGAGCAGTACTTC
.	TRBD1	TRBV7-9	TRBJ1-2	CASSETGVGGYTF	TGTGCCAGCAGCGAGACAGGGGTCGGTGGCTACACCTTC
.	TRBD1	TRBV5-5	TRBJ1-5	CASSTDRRNQPQHF	TGTGCCAGCAGCACGGACAGGAGAAATCAGCCCCAGCATTTT
few	.	TRBV7-3	TRBJ2-1	CASSSNTGAGQFF	TGTGCCAGCAGCTCCAACACAGGAGCTGGGCAGTTCTTC
.	TRBD2	TRBV19	TRBJ2-1	CASSIFPSAGGPDEQFF	TGTGCCAGTAGTATATTCCCCTCAGCGGGAGGGCCGGATGAGCAGTTCTTC
.	.	TRBV29-1	TRBJ2-5	CSVSGTTQETQYF	TGCAGCGTTTCTGGGACAACCCAAGAGACCCAGTACTTC
.	.	TRBV5-1	TRBJ2-7	CASSWTSVSYEQYF	TGCGCCAGCAGCTGGACCTCCGTTTCCTACGAGCAGTACTTC
.	.	TRBV5-1	TRBJ2-7	CASSLEGLHEQYF	TGCGCCAGCAGCTTGGAGGGTCTCCACGAGCAGTACTTC
.	.	TRBV5-4	TRBJ1-1	CASSWGGGVTEAFF	TGTGCCAGCAGCTGGGGTGGGGGAGTCACTGAAGCTTTCTTT
.	.	TRBV6-1	TRBJ2-2	CASSELARNTGELFF	TGTGCCAGCAGTGAACTAGCGAGGAACACCGGGGAGCTGTTTTTT
once	TRBD2	TRBV7-3	TRBJ2-2	CASSHGISSGRAGTGELFF	TGTGCCAGCAGCCACGGAATATCTAGCGGGAGGGCAGGCACCGGGGAGCTGTTTTTT
.	.	TRBV28	TRBJ1-2	CASTVRSNYGYTF	TGTGCCAGCACCGTCCGATCTAACTATGGCTACACCTTC
.	.	TRBV6-5	TRBJ2-7	CASRERQSFSYEQYF	TGTGCCAGCAGGGAGAGACAGTCATTCTCCTACGAGCAGTACTTC
.	.	TRBV9	TRBJ2-3	CASSPLTGKGNQPQYF	TGTGCCAGCAGCCCCCTAACGGGGAAGGGCAATCAGCCCCAGTATTTT
.	.	TRBV13	TRBJ1-3	CASSFIGNTIYF	TGTGCCAGCAGCTTCATTGGAAACACCATATATTTT
.	.	TRBV29-1	TRBJ2-5	CSVEARQETQYF	TGCAGCGTTGAAGCCAGACAAGAGACCCAGTACTTC
.	TRBD2	TRBV5-1	TRBJ2-3	CASSPGTSGSRTDTQYF	TGCGCCAGCAGCCCCGGGACTAGCGGGAGTCGTACAGATACGCAGTATTTT
.	TRBD2	TRBV18	TRBJ2-3	CASSPLPRLAGSTDTQYF	TGTGCCAGCTCACCACTACCTCGGCTAGCGGGAAGCACAGATACGCAGTATTTT
.	.	TRBV6-1	TRBJ2-4	CASSEINIQYF	TGTGCCAGCAGTGAAATTAACATTCAGTACTTC
.	TRBD1	TRBV7-2	TRBJ2-3	CASSLEGAGGTDTQYF	TGTGCCAGCAGCTTAGAGGGCGCAGGGGGAACAGATACGCAGTATTTT
.	TRBD2	TRBV11-2	TRBJ2-1	CASSLGTSVYNEQFF	TGTGCCAGCAGCTTAGGGACTAGCGTTTACAATGAGCAGTTCTTC
.	TRBD1	TRBV5-1	TRBJ2-1	CASSLGTAHNEQFF	TGCGCCAGCAGCCTAGGGACAGCCCACAATGAGCAGTTCTTC
.	TRBD1	TRBV5-1	TRBJ2-1	CASSEGTGQSNEQFF	TGCGCCAGCAGCGAGGGGACAGGGCAGTCGAATGAGCAGTTCTTC
.	TRBD2	TRBV5-4	TRBJ2-7	CASSLWTSGRYEQYF	TGTGCCAGCAGCTTGTGGACTAGCGGGAGGTACGAGCAGTACTTC
.	.	TRBV21-1	TRBJ2-5	CASRFGWDKETQYF	TGTGCCAGCAGATTCGGTTGGGATAAAGAGACCCAGTACTTC
.	TRBD2	TRBV30	TRBJ2-7	CAWSVPSGMREQYF	TGTGCCTGGAGTGTACCCAGCGGGATGAGGGAGCAGTACTTC
.	.	TRBV5-5	TRBJ2-7	CASSNTARDGEQYF	TGTGCCAGCAGCAATACTGCCAGAGACGGCGAGCAGTACTTC
.	.	TRBV5-8	TRBJ2-6	CASSLVLGGPGANVLTF	TGTGCCAGCAGCTTGGTTCTTGGCGGACCTGGGGCCAACGTCCTGACTTTC
.	TRBD1	TRBV6-5	TRBJ1-2	CASRGQNYGYTF	TGTGCCAGCAGGGGACAGAACTATGGCTACACCTTC
once	.	TRBV5-4	TRBJ2-7	CASSLFPGTGIFAYEQYF	TGTGCCAGCAGCTTGTTTCCGGGTACAGGGATATTCGCCTACGAGCAGTACTTC
.	.	TRBV19	TRBJ1-2	CASSIRGGSNYGYTF	TGTGCCAGTAGTATTCGGGGAGGGAGCAACTATGGCTACACCTTC
.	.	TRBV9	TRBJ2-3	CASSVVPMGADTQYF	TGTGCCAGCAGCGTAGTTCCCATGGGGGCAGATACGCAGTATTTT
.	.	TRBV19	TRBJ2-5	CASHQGRGETQYF	TGTGCCAGTCATCAGGGGCGCGGGGAGACCCAGTACTTC
.	TRBD2	TRBV19	TRBJ2-1	CASSMGTSGASSYNEQFF	TGTGCCAGTAGTATGGGGACTAGCGGGGCGAGCTCCTACAATGAGCAGTTCTTC
.	.	TRBV27	TRBJ2-7	CASSQAASGGQYF	TGTGCCAGCAGCCAAGCAGCTTCGGGTGGGCAGTACTTC
.	.	TRBV27	TRBJ2-2	CASSPGSYRRSNAGELFF	TGTGCCAGCAGTCCTGGCTCATACCGGAGGAGTAACGCCGGGGAGCTGTTTTTT